This T cell receptor (beta chain) was sequenced in a study of read filtering for tumor transcriptome and immune sequencing. The overall study: R-ISS stage counts were eight or nine for I, about 17 for II, six or seven for III.

This clonotype was observed at least ten times. The CDR3 totals 15 residues. CDR1 MGHRA and CDR2 YSYEKL come from the germline V gene. V lost 4 bases, J lost 7 bases, and 9 bases stayed unmatched. From approximately 430 ng of RNA, a library with molecular barcoded alpha/delta and beta/gamma adaptors was made. TCRdb analysed the reads with MiXCR anew, one entry per CDR3 protein. Of about 57,000 distinct CDR3 sequences listed, 20% are singletons. Input material: a population of CD138-negative cells sorted from bone marrow. The V call is TRBV4-1, the J call TRBJ2-1, with 8 bases identical to TRBD2. This TCR came from a donor at least 40 years old with multiple myeloma. The CDR3 DNA reads TGCGCCAGCAGCCCCCTAAGCGGGGGTCGAAATGAGCAGTTCTTC. This gives the protein CASSPLSGGRNEQFF.